This note documents a single TCR beta chain sequence. Its antigen is unidentified. These data come from a study of CD8 T cells in Susac syndrome. The overall study: When blood was drawn, patients with Susac syndrome were on intravenous immunoglobulin alone, on corticosteroids, or therapy-naive. Whole-study findings and limits: As the study acknowledged, the number of individuals in its TCR sequencing and HLA analysis was relatively small. Across the total CD8+ repertoires, fewer than 20 Susac-specific public clones were found. The CD8+ TEMRA repertoires yielded 5 or 6 such clones.

The authors sequenced TCR beta from blood CD8+ and CD4+ T cells. RNA totalling about 0.45 to 1 ug underwent reverse transcription with random hexamers. TCRdb re-analysed the immunoSEQ multiplex PCR reads in MiXCR, keeping a single row per CDR3 protein. The sample has 85,000 to 130,000 distinct CDR3 sequences; approximately 93% are singletons. The CDR3 is 10 residues long. The V gene lost 7 bases and the J gene lost 4 bases, with 5 bases spanning the gap. Germline V CDR1 and CDR2: SQVTM, ANQGSEA. The sequencing input was CD8+ T cells from PBMCs. This chain connects TRBV29-1 to TRBJ2-1; D gene unclear. The origin of this receptor is a human donor with Susac syndrome. CDR3 sequence (DNA): TGCAGCGCGAATTACAATGAGCAGTTCTTC. This sequence encodes CSANYNEQFF.